What follows are 26 T cell receptor beta chains derived from one specimen sequenced in a study of Ad26.COV2.S vaccination and SARS-CoV-2 variants. Treatment in this sample: some 20 received Ad26.COV2.S at low or high dose, single or two shots; roughly five received placebo; per-sample allocation not given. Specimens were obtained on day 63 following the first vaccine or placebo injection. The method was immunoSEQ multiplex PCR; TCRdb's version includes in-frame clones alone and lacks a portion of them. The sample has a few hundred thousand clones; around 92% are singletons. This specimen consisted of peripheral blood, obtained in a trial of Ad26.COV2.S vaccine versus placebo. Receptors originate from a person between 18 and 65 years old who received the Ad26.COV2.S COVID-19 vaccine or a placebo.

This sequence joins TRBV5-4 and TRBJ1-2; D call uncertain. Trimming took off 2 bases at V and 6 bases at J, with 11 bases between the two ends. The CDR3 length is 13 residues. Germline V lookup: CDR1 SGHNT, CDR2 YYREEE (reference sequence). The CDR3 bases are TGTGCCAGCAGCTTTGGACCCGGGGATGGCTACACCTTC. It translates to CASSFGPGDGYTF.

The V call is TRBV4-1, the J call TRBJ1-1; TRBD1 is a possible D gene (5 bases). CDR3 length: 16 amino acids. V shed 5 bases and J shed 0 bases, with 16 bases lying between them. Germline loops: CDR1 MGHRA, CDR2 YSYEKL. The CDR3 bases are TGCGCCAGCAGCTCTGGTGGGGCTAGGATGAACACTGAAGCTTTCTTT. It specifies CASSSGGARMNTEAFF.

The chain carries TRBV7-9 and TRBJ2-7; unclear D gene. There are 16 residues in the CDR3. The V end lost 4 bases, the J end lost 0 bases, and 16 bases lay between the germline ends. The V gene's germline CDR1 is SEHNR and CDR2 FQNEAQ (reference sequence). CDR3 sequence (DNA): TGTGCCAGCAGCTCAGCGAGCTCCATGGGCTCCTACGAGCAGTACTTC. Its protein is CASSSASSMGSYEQYF.

The V gene is TRBV3-1 (or the pseudogene TRBV3-2), the J gene TRBJ1-2; D is unresolved. Per the germline V gene, CDR1 is LGHDT and CDR2 is YNNKEL (reference sequence). The V end lost 0 bases, the J end lost 0 bases, and 11 bases lay between the germline ends. This CDR3 has 16 amino acids. CDR3 region: CASSQEPAPANYGYTF. The CDR3 nucleotides read TGTGCCAGCAGCCAAGAACCAGCTCCTGCTAACTATGGCTACACCTTC.

The chain links TRBV5-6 to TRBJ2-2, with TRBD1 matching over 7 bases. V gave up 3 bases and J gave up 4 bases; unmatched junction bases: 12. Germline V gene lookup returns CDR1 SGHDT and CDR2 YYEEEE. The length of the CDR3 is 17 residues. CDR3 nucleotides: TGTGCCAGCAGCTATACGGTCGTCACAGGGGTCACCGGGGAGCTGTTTTTT. Its translation is CASSYTVVTGVTGELFF.

CDR3 sequence (DNA): TGTGCCAGCACTCGAACGAGGGGACAAGGAAACACCATATATTTT. It encodes CASTRTRGQGNTIYF. The chain combines TRBV6-5 with TRBJ1-3; tentative D call: TRBD1 (6 bases). Trimming left V 7 bases short and J 4 bases short, with 17 bases between. CDR3 length equals 15 residues. CDR1 is MNHEY and CDR2 is SVGAGI in the germline V gene.

The V gene is TRBV27, the J gene TRBJ1-5, with TRBD1 matching over 7 bases. J lost 11 bases, V lost 5 bases, and 12 bases had no gene match. Germline V gene data show CDR1 as MNHEY and CDR2 as SMNVEV (reference sequence). The CDR3 length is 14 residues. The CDR3 bases are TGTGCCAGCAGTCCTTACAGGGGCCGGGAGGCCCAGCATTTT. Its translation: CASSPYRGREAQHF.

A single count supports this clone. The V call is TRBV3-1 (or the pseudogene TRBV3-2), the J call TRBJ2-5; 11 bases map to TRBD2. With 2 bases clipped from V and 1 base from J, the junction kept 15 bases outside the gene matches. This CDR3 contains 20 residues. Germline-derived CDR1 and CDR2 are LGHDT and YNNKEL (reference sequence). CDR3 loop: CASSQLSGLSGGALQETQYF. DNA for the CDR3: TGTGCCAGCAGCCAATTATCCGGACTTAGCGGGGGGGCCCTCCAAGAGACCCAGTACTTC.

The chain employs TRBV27 and TRBJ2-2; perhaps TRBD1 as D (6 bases). The CDR3 sequence is 12 residues long. Trimming cost V 8 bases and J 7 bases, with 11 bases left between them. Per the germline V gene, CDR1 is MNHEY and CDR2 is SMNVEV (reference sequence). The CDR3 region is CASPGVHGELFF. CDR3 nucleotides: TGTGCCAGCCCAGGGGTTCACGGGGAGCTGTTTTTT.

This clone came up once. The rearrangement uses TRBV30 and TRBJ1-5; no reliable D call. Trimming cost V 0 bases and J 4 bases, with 7 bases left between them. CDR1 and CDR2 (germline): GTSNPN, SVGIG (reference sequence). The CDR3 has 13 amino acids. CDR3 residues: CAWSVGPNQPQHF. CDR3 nucleotide sequence: TGTGCCTGGAGTGTAGGGCCGAATCAGCCCCAGCATTTT.

The chain uses TRBV9 and TRBJ2-3; TRBD2 aligns across 12 bases. CDR1 and CDR2 (germline): SGDLS, YYNGEE. There are 20 residues in the CDR3. V gave up 4 bases and J gave up 3 bases; unmatched junction bases: 18. Here the CDR3 DNA reads TGTGCCAGCAGCCTGCGGACTAGCGGGGACCCCTATCGTCCTACAGATACGCAGTATTTT. This encodes CASSLRTSGDPYRPTDTQYF.

Remarks on this clone: Different DNA sequences within this sample yield the same CDR3. The V call is TRBV7-9, the J call TRBJ1-5, with unresolved D. V shed 1 base and J shed 1 base, with 8 bases lying between them. The CDR3 spans 15 residues. CDR1 is SEHNR and CDR2 is FQNEAQ in the germline V gene (reference sequence). In DNA, the CDR3 is TGTGCCAGCAGCTTAGTGGCAGGCAGCAATCAGCCCCAGCATTTT. Its translation is CASSLVAGSNQPQHF.

The V gene is TRBV27, the J gene TRBJ1-1, with no clear D. The CDR3 contains 13 residues. The V end lost 7 bases, the J end lost 6 bases, and 15 bases lay between the germline ends. Germline V gives CDR1 MNHEY, CDR2 SMNVEV (reference sequence). CDR3 DNA sequence: TGTGCCAGCACTACCAATTATCAGGCTGAAGCTTTCTTT. It yields the protein CASTTNYQAEAFF.

The chain uses TRBV7-9 and TRBJ2-7; D is possibly TRBD2 (7 bases). V lost 5 bases and J lost 2, with 19 bases in between. Per the germline V gene, CDR1 is SEHNR and CDR2 is FQNEAQ (reference sequence). The length of the CDR3 is 16 residues. For the CDR3, the DNA is TGTGCCAGCAGCCGGGGGTTAGGGCGGGGGCCCTACGAGCAGTACTTC. This sequence encodes CASSRGLGRGPYEQYF.

The CDR3 coding sequence is TGTGCCAGTAGTAGGGGGGGGAACTATGGCTACACCTTC. Translated, it gives CASSRGGNYGYTF. The chain links TRBV19 to TRBJ1-2, with D tentatively TRBD1 (5 bases). Trimming took off 4 bases at V and 2 bases at J, with 8 bases between the two ends. The CDR3 has 13 amino acids. Germline CDR1 is LNHDA and CDR2 is SQIVND (reference sequence).

The chain recombines TRBV15 with TRBJ1-2; D might be TRBD1 (5 bases). V lost 0 bases to trimming and J lost 8 bases, with 13 bases between them. CDR3 size: 14 residues. Per germline, CDR1 LNHNV and CDR2 YYDKDF (reference sequence). The CDR3 is CATSRDRGVGGYTF. The CDR3 DNA sequence: TGTGCCACCAGCAGAGATCGGGGGGTAGGAGGCTACACCTTC.

The chain recombines TRBV5-1 with TRBJ2-7; D is undetermined. The CDR3 loop spans 15 amino acids. V was cut by 0 bases and J by 0 bases, with 10 bases left in between. In germline, CDR1 is SGHRS, CDR2 YFSETQ. This chain's CDR3 is CASSLGGTSSYEQYF. CDR3 bases: TGCGCCAGCAGCTTGGGAGGTACGAGCTCCTACGAGCAGTACTTC.

This clone was picked up one time. J is TRBJ1-2 and V is TRBV28; 9 positions agree with TRBD1. Germline assignment: CDR1 MDHEN and CDR2 SYDVKM. V was clipped by 7 bases and J by 8 bases; unmatched bases: 8. There are 13 residues in the CDR3. CDR3 sequence: CASTADRGRGYTF. CDR3 DNA: TGTGCCAGCACCGCGGACAGGGGACGGGGCTACACCTTC.

This chain joins TRBV4-3 and TRBJ2-7; D gene ambiguous. V was shortened by 4 bases and J by 3 bases, with 13 bases between the two germline ends. This CDR3 contains 14 residues. Germline V CDR1 and CDR2: LGHNA, YSLEER. The CDR3 coding sequence is TGCGCCAGCAGCCGGGCCTTCCCCCTCTACGAGCAGTACTTC. Its translation is CASSRAFPLYEQYF.

The gene calls are TRBV7-2 and TRBJ1-1; weak D call: TRBD1 (6 bases). The germline CDR1 and CDR2 sequences are SGHTA and FQGNSA. The CDR3 covers 14 residues. V lost 4 bases and J 4 bases, leaving 13 bases between the germline ends. CDR3 DNA: TGTGCCAGCAGCTCGTGGGGGGGCGGCACTGAAGCTTTCTTT. This sequence encodes CASSSWGGGTEAFF.

V usage is TRBV15 and J usage is TRBJ1-2; a weak D match, TRBD1 (6 bases). Germline CDR1 LNHNV, CDR2 YYDKDF (reference sequence). V was shortened by 3 bases and J by 6 bases, with 11 bases between the two germline ends. CDR3 length equals 13 residues. The CDR3 protein is CATSSQGRNGYTF. The CDR3, as DNA: TGTGCCACCAGCAGCCAGGGGAGGAATGGCTACACCTTC.

The chain recombines TRBV5-4 with TRBJ2-5; 7 bases align to TRBD2. The germline V gene has CDR1 SGHNT and CDR2 YYREEE (reference sequence). The CDR3 runs to 15 residues. The V and J ends lost 1 base and 5 bases, in that order; junction bases with no gene match: 8. The CDR3 DNA sequence: TGTGCCAGCAGCTTGAGTGAGACTAGCAGGGAGACCCAGTACTTC. It specifies CASSLSETSRETQYF. The variable domain in full, with the rest retrieved from reference TRBV5-4 and TRBJ2-5, is ETGVTQSPTHLIKTRGQQVTLRCSSQSGHNTVSWYQQALGQGPQFIFQYYREEENGRGNFPPRFSGLQFPNYSSELNVNALELDDSALYLCASSLSETSRETQYFGPGTRLLVL.

The CDR3 sequence: CASSLASTGGFSNQPQHF. The CDR3 DNA sequence: TGTGCCAGCAGCTTAGCGTCGACAGGGGGTTTTAGCAATCAGCCCCAGCATTTT. The chain is built from TRBV7-9 and TRBJ1-5; 9 nucleotides agree with TRBD1. Germline trimming cut 0 bases from V and 0 bases from J; bases unmatched to any gene: 6. This CDR3 has 18 amino acids. The germline V gene encodes CDR1 SEHNR and CDR2 FQNEAQ (reference sequence).

This chain joins TRBV28 and TRBJ1-3; perhaps TRBD1 as D (5 bases). Trimming took 2 bases from V and 4 from J, leaving 15 bases between them. The germline V gene encodes CDR1 MDHEN and CDR2 SYDVKM. CDR3 length: 16 amino acids. The CDR3 here is CASSLPGLGRGNTIYF. The CDR3 DNA is TGTGCCAGCAGTTTACCCGGCTTGGGGCGAGGAAACACCATATATTTT.

To note about this clone: Within the sample, other DNA sequences also encode this same CDR3. The chain employs TRBV19 and TRBJ1-1; D is uncertain. V was pared by 8 bases and J by 11 bases, with 21 bases between. The CDR3 loop spans 13 amino acids. The V gene's germline CDR1 is LNHDA and CDR2 SQIVND (reference sequence). The CDR3 DNA reads TGTGCCAGTCGAGAGACGGGGATGGAGGTGGCTTTCTTT. Translating gives CASRETGMEVAFF. Based on the CDR3 plus reference TRBV19 and TRBJ1-1, the full variable domain is DGGITQSPKYLFRKEGQNVTLSCEQNLNHDAMYWYRQDPGQGLRLIYYSQIVNDFQKGDIAEGYSVSREKKESFPLTVTSAQKNPTAFYLCASRETGMEVAFFGQGTRLTVV.

CDR3 protein: CASSESDRERQYF. Written as DNA, the CDR3 is TGTGCCAGCAGTGAATCCGACAGGGAGCGGCAGTATTTT. This sequence joins TRBV25-1 and TRBJ2-3; 7 positions match TRBD1. The CDR3 spans 13 residues. The junction had 6 bases not matched to a gene; V was cut back by 1 base and J by 11 bases. CDR1 and CDR2 (germline): MGHDK, SYGVNS.